This T cell receptor beta chain was found in a study of OX40 agonist ivuxolimab in advanced cancers. Sequencing used immunoSEQ multiplex PCR; TCRdb keeps in-frame clones, though not all of them. The table records about 79,000 clones, roughly 88% of them present only once. As regards this clone: The antigen is unknown.

General study findings and limits: The average count of expanded clones was higher among CD8+ T cells than among CD4+. The specificity for antigen of the expanded peripheral T cells was not determined.

Germline V gene sequence: CDR1 SGHDN, CDR2 FVKESK. V lost 4 bases and J 4 bases, leaving 5 bases between the germline ends. The CDR3 spans 12 residues. The timepoints at which blood was sampled were baseline, cycle 4 day 1, and cycle 7 day 1. This chain uses TRBV14 with TRBJ1-3; D unresolved. The origin of this receptor is an adult with an advanced solid tumor such as melanoma, head and neck, liver or kidney cancer. Material: CD4+ or CD8+ T cells sorted from blood, obtained in a trial of the OX40 agonist ivuxolimab. The CDR3 bases are TGTGCCAGCAGCCCACAGGGAAACACCATATATTTT. Residues: CASSPQGNTIYF.